This T cell receptor (beta chain) was profiled in a study of blood T cell repertoires in COVID-19. Clones were read by immunoSEQ multiplex PCR, and TCRdb kept only the in-frame ones, dropping some. The sample includes 300,000 to 350,000 clones, nearly 90% seen only once; the top ten take 0.8% to 1.3%. The CDR3 runs to 13 residues. The ends lost 3 bases at V and 14 bases at J; junction bases unmatched: 6. CDR1 and CDR2 from the germline V gene are LGHDT and YNNKEL (reference sequence). This receptor was identified in a woman in her forties with COVID-19, enrolled during active disease. Specimen: peripheral blood. The V call is TRBV3-1 (or the pseudogene TRBV3-2), the J call TRBJ2-1; TRBD2 matches at 11 bases. This CDR3 is CASSHLAGGHEFF. The CDR3 nucleotides read TGTGCCAGCAGCCATTTAGCGGGAGGGCATGAGTTCTTC.